This passage covers 16 T cell receptor beta chains from one sample sequenced in a study of cytomegalovirus exposure and HLA in healthy donors. Amplification used 60 Vbeta primers and 13 Jbeta primers. TCRdb's copy holds only in-frame clones and misses some; the assay was immunoSEQ multiplex PCR. In the table there are 150,000 or so clones, about 75% of which are singletons. Sequenced material: PBMCs. All receptors derive from a man aged 25 to 40 in good health and CMV-seronegative.

V gene TRBV5-1 combines with J gene TRBJ2-5; D possibly corresponds to TRBD2 (5 bases). The CDR3 is made up of 13 amino acids. V shed 5 bases and J shed 1 base, with 9 bases lying between them. CDR1 and CDR2 from the germline V gene are SGHRS and YFSETQ. Here the CDR3 DNA reads TGCGCCAGCAGAAGCGGACCCCAAGAGACCCAGTACTTC. This codes for CASRSGPQETQYF.

The V call is TRBV27, the J call TRBJ2-5; the D gene is possibly TRBD1 (6 bases). The DNA end is a closer match to TRBJ2-7, so the J assignment may be wrong. The CDR3 spans 15 residues. Germline loops: CDR1 MNHEY, CDR2 SMNVEV (reference sequence). The CDR3 region has the DNA TGTGCCAGCAGTTTATCGTCCAGGGGAGTCGGCGAGCAGTACTTC. As protein: CASSLSSRGVGEQYF.

This chain links TRBV2 with TRBJ1-1, with D perhaps matching TRBD1 (5 bases). The CDR3 is 13 residues long. Germline V gives CDR1 SNHLY, CDR2 FYNNEI. Trimming cost V 6 bases and J 3 bases, with 11 bases left between them. The CDR3 region has the DNA TGTGCCAGCAGGCTGGGGGGTTACACTGAAGCTTTCTTT. Protein sequence: CASRLGGYTEAFF.

The chain couples TRBV19 to TRBJ1-1; 7 bases agree with TRBD1. The CDR3 runs to 14 residues. V shed 4 bases, J shed 4 bases, and the junction held 6 bases outside the gene matches. The germline V gene encodes CDR1 LNHDA and CDR2 SQIVND (reference sequence). The CDR3 nucleotides are TGTGCCAGTAGTACACAGGGGATGATCACTGAAGCTTTCTTT. Residues: CASSTQGMITEAFF.

The chain uses TRBV7-2 and TRBJ2-5, with 7 bases lining up with TRBD2. The CDR3 is 15 amino acids. With V trimmed by 1 base and J by 5 bases, 7 bases remained unmatched. Germline V gives CDR1 SGHTA, CDR2 FQGNSA. DNA of the CDR3: TGTGCCAGCAGCTTAGTGGCGGGGGAGGTGGAGACCCAGTACTTC. It yields the protein CASSLVAGEVETQYF.

This chain links TRBV7-2 with TRBJ1-2; a weak D match, TRBD1 (5 bases). Germline CDR1 reads SGHTA; CDR2 reads FQGNSA. V gave up 2 bases and J gave up 8 bases, with 12 bases separating them. CDR3 length: 13 residues. The CDR3 sequence is CASSLSQGMGYTF. In DNA, the CDR3 is TGTGCCAGCAGCTTAAGTCAGGGTATGGGCTACACCTTC.

This rearrangement joins TRBV7-6 to TRBJ2-2; D is unresolved. Germline V gene sequence: CDR1 SGHVS, CDR2 FNYEAQ. The CDR3 has 17 amino acids. V shed 1 base and J shed 0 bases, with 12 bases lying between them. This chain's CDR3 is CASSLDSHLTNTGELFF. The CDR3 DNA follows: TGTGCCAGCAGCTTAGACAGCCACCTAACGAACACCGGGGAGCTGTTTTTT.

The chain uses TRBV19 and TRBJ1-2; 9 bases align to TRBD1. Germline V gene lookup returns CDR1 LNHDA and CDR2 SQIVND (reference sequence). Unmatched junction bases numbered 4, after V lost 5 bases and J lost 6 bases. CDR3 length: 13 residues. CDR3 loop: CASSPRQGDGYTF. The CDR3 DNA reads TGTGCCAGTAGTCCGAGACAGGGGGATGGCTACACCTTC.

V is TRBV29-1 and J is TRBJ2-3; TRBD1 matches 10 bases. Germline trimming cut 7 bases from V and 7 bases from J; bases unmatched to any gene: 11. Looked up from germline, CDR1 is SQVTM and CDR2 is ANQGSEA. CDR3 length: 14 residues. The CDR3 nucleotides are TGCAGCGCAGAGGACAGGGGGACCCAACATACGCAGTATTTT. Residues: CSAEDRGTQHTQYF.

This clone appeared once. The V call is TRBV7-6, the J call TRBJ2-7; no clear D. This CDR3 spans 13 amino acids. Germline V CDR1 and CDR2: SGHVS, FNYEAQ. V lost 3 bases, J lost 5 bases, and 11 bases lay in between. The DNA for the CDR3 is TGTGCCAGCAGCTTTGGGCCGCGCGACGAGCAGTACTTC. It yields the protein CASSFGPRDEQYF.

This rearrangement joins TRBV6-5 to TRBJ1-2; 8 bases match TRBD1. J lost 1 base, V lost 6 bases, and 7 bases had no gene match. Per the germline V gene, CDR1 is MNHEY and CDR2 is SVGAGI. The CDR3 length is 15 residues. CDR3 loop: CASRTGGADNYGYTF. CDR3 nucleotides: TGTGCCAGCAGAACAGGGGGGGCCGATAACTATGGCTACACCTTC.

This chain connects TRBV27 to TRBJ1-5; 7 nucleotides agree with TRBD1. The CDR3 covers 16 residues. J lost 1 base, V lost 6 bases, and 9 bases had no gene match. The germline CDR1 and CDR2 sequences are MNHEY and SMNVEV (reference sequence). DNA for the CDR3: TGTGCCAGCAGCCCCGGGTACAGGGGCAGCAATCAGCCCCAGCATTTT. This translates into CASSPGYRGSNQPQHF.

The chain employs TRBV6-6 and TRBJ2-3; D possibly corresponds to TRBD2 (6 bases). Trimming removed 0 bases at V and 1 base at J, with 8 bases between. The CDR3 has 15 residues. Germline V gene lookup returns CDR1 MNHNY and CDR2 SVGAGI (reference sequence). The CDR3 loop reads CASSYSSSGTDTQYF. CDR3 coding DNA: TGTGCCAGCAGTTACTCGTCTAGCGGCACAGATACGCAGTATTTT.

This chain connects TRBV2 to TRBJ1-2, with TRBD1 matching over 7 bases. J lost 1 base, V lost 2 bases, and 4 bases had no gene match. Germline lookup yields CDR1 SNHLY and CDR2 FYNNEI. The CDR3 length is 15 residues. CDR3 coding DNA: TGTGCCAGCAGTGAATTCCAGGGGGATAACTATGGCTACACCTTC. This sequence encodes CASSEFQGDNYGYTF. Combining the CDR3 with reference TRBV2 and TRBJ1-2 gives the whole variable domain EPEVTQTPSHQVTQMGQEVILRCVPISNHLYFYWYRQILGQKVEFLVSFYNNEISEKSEIFDDQFSVERPDGSNFTLKIRSTKLEDSAMYFCASSEFQGDNYGYTFGSGTRLTVV.

The chain couples TRBV30 to TRBJ2-1; 8 nucleotides align to TRBD2. J was trimmed by 1 base and V by 1 base; bases with no gene match: 3. The CDR3 runs 15 residues. CDR1 GTSNPN and CDR2 SVGIG come from the germline V gene (reference sequence). CDR3 nucleotide sequence: TGTGCCTGGAGTGACCGGGGGGGTTCCTACAATGAGCAGTTCTTC. This sequence encodes CAWSDRGGSYNEQFF.

The chain uses TRBV5-6 and TRBJ2-5; the match to TRBD1 covers 9 bases. Looked up from germline, CDR1 is SGHDT and CDR2 is YYEEEE. The CDR3 is made up of 17 amino acids. V shed 2 bases, J shed 2 bases, and the junction held 10 bases outside the gene matches. The CDR3 protein is CASSFSPGTGIQETQYF. Written as DNA, the CDR3 is TGTGCCAGCAGCTTTAGTCCCGGGACAGGGATACAAGAGACCCAGTACTTC.